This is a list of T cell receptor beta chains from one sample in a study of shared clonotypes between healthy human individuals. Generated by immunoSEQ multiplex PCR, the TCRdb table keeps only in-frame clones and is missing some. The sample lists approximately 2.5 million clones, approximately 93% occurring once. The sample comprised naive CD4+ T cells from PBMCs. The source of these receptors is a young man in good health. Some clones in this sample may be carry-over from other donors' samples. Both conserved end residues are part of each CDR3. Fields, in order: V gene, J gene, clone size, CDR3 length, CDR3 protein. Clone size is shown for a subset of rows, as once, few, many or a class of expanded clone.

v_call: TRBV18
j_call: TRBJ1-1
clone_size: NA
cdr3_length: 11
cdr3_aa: CASCENTEAFF

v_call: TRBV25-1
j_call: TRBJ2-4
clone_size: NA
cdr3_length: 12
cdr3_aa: CASSEGLNIQYF

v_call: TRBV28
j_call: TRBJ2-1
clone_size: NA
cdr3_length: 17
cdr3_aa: CASSGLAGLSSYNEQFF

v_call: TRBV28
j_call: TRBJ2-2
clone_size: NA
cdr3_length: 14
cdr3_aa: CASSAQGRTGELFF

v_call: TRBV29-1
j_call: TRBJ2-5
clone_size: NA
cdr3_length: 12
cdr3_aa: CSVDFGLETQYF

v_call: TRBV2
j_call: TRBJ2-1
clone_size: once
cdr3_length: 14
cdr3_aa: CASRLLAGRDEQFF

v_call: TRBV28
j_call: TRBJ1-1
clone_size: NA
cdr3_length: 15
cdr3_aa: CASSTSGTGINEAFF

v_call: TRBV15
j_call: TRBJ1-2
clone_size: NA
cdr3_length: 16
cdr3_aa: CATSRDVRGALGGYTF

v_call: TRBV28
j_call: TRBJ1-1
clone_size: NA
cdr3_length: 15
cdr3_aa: CASSPRTAANTEAFF

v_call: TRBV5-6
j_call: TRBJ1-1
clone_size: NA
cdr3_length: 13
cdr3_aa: CASSLPGGSEAFF

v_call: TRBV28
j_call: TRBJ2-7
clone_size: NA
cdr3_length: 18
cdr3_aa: CASSLGTSGRFLSYEQYF

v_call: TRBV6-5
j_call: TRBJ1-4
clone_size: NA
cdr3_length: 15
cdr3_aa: CATSPGGATNEKLFF

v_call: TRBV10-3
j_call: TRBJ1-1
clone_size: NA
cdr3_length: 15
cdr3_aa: CAIRGPGPEVAEAFF

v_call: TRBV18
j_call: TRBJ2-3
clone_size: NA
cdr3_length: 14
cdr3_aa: CASSPTSSTDTQYF

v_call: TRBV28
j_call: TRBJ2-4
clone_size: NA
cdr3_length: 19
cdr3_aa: CASSPSGRADWAAKNIQYF

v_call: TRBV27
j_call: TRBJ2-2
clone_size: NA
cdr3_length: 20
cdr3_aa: CASSFSRSPAEWGMTGELFF

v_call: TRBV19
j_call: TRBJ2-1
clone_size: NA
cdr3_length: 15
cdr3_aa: CASSTLAAEDNEQFF

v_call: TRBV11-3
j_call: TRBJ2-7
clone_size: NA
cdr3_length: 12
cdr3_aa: CASSLGSHEQYF

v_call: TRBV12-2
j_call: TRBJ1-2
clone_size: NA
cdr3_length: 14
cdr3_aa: CASRYSGLNYGYTF

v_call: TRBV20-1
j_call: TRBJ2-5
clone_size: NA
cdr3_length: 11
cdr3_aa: CSAWNQETQYF

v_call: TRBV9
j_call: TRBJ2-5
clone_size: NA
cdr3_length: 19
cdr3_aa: CASSVGPRGSGIRGETQYF

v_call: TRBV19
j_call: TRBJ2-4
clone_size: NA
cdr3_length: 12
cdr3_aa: CASNNYGDIQYF

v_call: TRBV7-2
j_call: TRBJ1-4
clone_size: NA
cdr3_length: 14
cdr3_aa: CASSRDRTSEKLFF

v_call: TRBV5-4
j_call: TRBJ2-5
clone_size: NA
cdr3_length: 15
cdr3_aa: CASSSQGQRGETQYF

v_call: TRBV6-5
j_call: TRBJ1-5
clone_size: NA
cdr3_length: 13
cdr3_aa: CASRKYSNQPQHF

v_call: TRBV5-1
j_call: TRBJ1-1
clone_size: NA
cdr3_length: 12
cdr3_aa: CASGNVNTEAFF

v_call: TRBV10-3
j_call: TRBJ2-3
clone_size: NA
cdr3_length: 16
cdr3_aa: CAISPGHSTGVDTQYF

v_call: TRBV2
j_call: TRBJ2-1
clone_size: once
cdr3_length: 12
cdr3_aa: CASSDRGNEQFF

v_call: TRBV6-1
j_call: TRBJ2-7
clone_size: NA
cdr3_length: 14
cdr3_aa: CASSEQPGGNLQYF

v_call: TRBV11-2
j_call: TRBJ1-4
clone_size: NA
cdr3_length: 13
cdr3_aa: CASSLDLYEKLFF

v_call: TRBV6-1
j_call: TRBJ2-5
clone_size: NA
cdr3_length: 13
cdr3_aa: CASSPSRRETQYF

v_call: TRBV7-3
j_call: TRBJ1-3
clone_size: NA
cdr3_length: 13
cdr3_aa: CASRDSSGNTIYF

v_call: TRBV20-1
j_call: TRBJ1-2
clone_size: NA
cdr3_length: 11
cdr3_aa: CSARVDTGYTF

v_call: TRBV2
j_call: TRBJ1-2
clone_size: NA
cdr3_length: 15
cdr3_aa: CASSEFGVGRHGYTF

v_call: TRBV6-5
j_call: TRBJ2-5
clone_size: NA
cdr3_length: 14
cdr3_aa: CASSPGWGQETQYF

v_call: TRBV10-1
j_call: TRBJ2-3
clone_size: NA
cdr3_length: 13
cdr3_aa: CASTQPFTDTQYF

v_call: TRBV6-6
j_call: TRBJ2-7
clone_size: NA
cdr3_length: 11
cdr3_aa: CASSHDYEQYF

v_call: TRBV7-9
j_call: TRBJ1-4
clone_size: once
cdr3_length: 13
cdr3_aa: CATAGQLNEKLFF

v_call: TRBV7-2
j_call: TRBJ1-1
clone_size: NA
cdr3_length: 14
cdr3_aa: CASRDTSWNTEAFF

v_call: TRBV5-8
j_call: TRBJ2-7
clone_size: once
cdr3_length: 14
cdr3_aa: CASSLAPGSYEQYF

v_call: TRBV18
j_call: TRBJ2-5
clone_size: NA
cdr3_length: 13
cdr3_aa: CASSPGQGETQYF

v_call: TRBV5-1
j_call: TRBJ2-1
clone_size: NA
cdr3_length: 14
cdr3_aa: CASSVSGSYNEQFF

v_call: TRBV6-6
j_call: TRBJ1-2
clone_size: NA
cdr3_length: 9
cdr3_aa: CASGRGYTF

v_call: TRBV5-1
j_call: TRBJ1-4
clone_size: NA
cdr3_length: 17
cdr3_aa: CASSQNRGRRLGEKLFF